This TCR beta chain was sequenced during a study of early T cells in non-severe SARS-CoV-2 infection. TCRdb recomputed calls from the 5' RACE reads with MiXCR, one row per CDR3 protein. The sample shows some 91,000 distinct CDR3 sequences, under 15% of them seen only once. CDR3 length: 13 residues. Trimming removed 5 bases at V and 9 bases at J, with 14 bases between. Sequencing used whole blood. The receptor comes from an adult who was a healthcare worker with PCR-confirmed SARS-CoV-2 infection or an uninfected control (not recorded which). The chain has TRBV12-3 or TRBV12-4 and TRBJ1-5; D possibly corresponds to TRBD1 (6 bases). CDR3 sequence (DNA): TGTGCCAGCAGTACTACAGGGCAGCCGCCCCAGCATTTT. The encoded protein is CASSTTGQPPQHF.